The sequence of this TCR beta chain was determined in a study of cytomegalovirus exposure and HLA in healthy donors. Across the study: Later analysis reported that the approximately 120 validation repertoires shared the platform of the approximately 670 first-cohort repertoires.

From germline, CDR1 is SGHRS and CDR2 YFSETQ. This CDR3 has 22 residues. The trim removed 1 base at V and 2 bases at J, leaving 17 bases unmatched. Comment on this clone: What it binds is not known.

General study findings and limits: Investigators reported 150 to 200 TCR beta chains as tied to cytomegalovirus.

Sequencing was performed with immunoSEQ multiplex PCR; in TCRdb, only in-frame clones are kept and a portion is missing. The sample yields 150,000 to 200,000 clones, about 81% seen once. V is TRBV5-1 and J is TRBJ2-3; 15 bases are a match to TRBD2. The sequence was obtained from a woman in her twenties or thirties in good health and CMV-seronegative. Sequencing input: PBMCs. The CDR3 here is CASSLKGLAGGPPGATTDTQYF. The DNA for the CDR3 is TGCGCCAGCAGCTTGAAGGGACTAGCGGGGGGACCACCTGGCGCCACCACAGATACGCAGTATTTT.